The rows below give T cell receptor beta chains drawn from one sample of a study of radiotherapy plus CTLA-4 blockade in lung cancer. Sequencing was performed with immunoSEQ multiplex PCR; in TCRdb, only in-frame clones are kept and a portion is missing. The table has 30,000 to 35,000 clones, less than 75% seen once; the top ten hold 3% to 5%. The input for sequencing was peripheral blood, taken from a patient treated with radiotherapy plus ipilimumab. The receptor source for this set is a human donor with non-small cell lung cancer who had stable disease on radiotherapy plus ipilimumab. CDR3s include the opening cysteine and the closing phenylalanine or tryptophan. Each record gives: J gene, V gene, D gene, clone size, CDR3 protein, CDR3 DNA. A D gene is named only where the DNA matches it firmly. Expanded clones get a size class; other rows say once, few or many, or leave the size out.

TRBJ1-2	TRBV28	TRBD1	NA	CASSFQQGLGYTF	TGTGCCAGCAGTTTTCAACAGGGGCTTGGCTACACCTTC
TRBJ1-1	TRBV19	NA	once	CASSNVQLNTEAFF	TGTGCCAGTAGTAATGTTCAGCTGAACACTGAAGCTTTCTTT
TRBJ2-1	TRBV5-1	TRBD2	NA	CASSLDLAGGPGEQFF	TGCGCCAGCAGCTTAGACCTAGCGGGAGGGCCTGGGGAGCAGTTCTTC
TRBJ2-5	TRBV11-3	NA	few	CASSLDGQLETQYF	TGTGCCAGCAGCTTAGATGGACAGCTGGAGACCCAGTACTTC
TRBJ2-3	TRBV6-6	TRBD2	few	CASSDGTNDGHTQYF	TGTGCCAGCAGTGACGGGACTAATGATGGGCATACGCAGTATTTT
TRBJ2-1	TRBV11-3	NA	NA	CASSLALGSRPNNEQFF	TGTGCCAGCAGCTTAGCCCTGGGGAGTCGGCCCAACAATGAGCAGTTCTTC
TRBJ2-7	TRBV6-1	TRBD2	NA	CASSRTSGLYEQYF	TGTGCCAGCAGTAGGACTAGCGGCCTATACGAGCAGTACTTC
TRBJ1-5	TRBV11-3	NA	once	CASSGGGGPQHF	TGTGCCAGCAGCGGCGGGGGAGGGCCCCAGCATTTT
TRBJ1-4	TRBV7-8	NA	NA	CASSSYRVATNEKLFF	TGTGCCAGCAGCTCCTACCGGGTCGCAACTAATGAAAAACTGTTTTTT
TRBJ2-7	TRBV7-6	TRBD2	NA	CASSLSGRSSYEQYF	TGTGCCAGCAGCCTTAGCGGGAGGAGCTCCTACGAGCAGTACTTC
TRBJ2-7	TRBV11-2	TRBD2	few	CASSLRLATQGEQYF	TGTGCCAGCAGCTTGCGACTAGCGACTCAGGGGGAGCAGTACTTC
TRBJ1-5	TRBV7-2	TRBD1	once	CASSLRSWDRSNQPQHF	TGTGCCAGCAGCTTAAGGTCGTGGGACAGATCAAATCAGCCCCAGCATTTT
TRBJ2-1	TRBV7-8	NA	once	CASSIPVTGNNEQFF	TGTGCCAGCAGCATCCCCGTCACTGGAAACAATGAGCAGTTCTTC
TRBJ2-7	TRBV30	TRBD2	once	CALTSLYEQYF	TGTGCCTTGACTAGCCTCTACGAGCAGTACTTC
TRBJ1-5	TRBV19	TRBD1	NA	CASSTRTGKGKQPQHF	TGTGCCAGTAGTACAAGGACAGGGAAGGGAAAACAGCCCCAGCATTTT
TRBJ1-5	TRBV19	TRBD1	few	CASSDRVDQPQHF	TGTGCCAGTAGCGACAGGGTGGATCAGCCCCAGCATTTT
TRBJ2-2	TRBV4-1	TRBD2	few	CASDRGVANTGELFF	TGTGCCAGCGACCGGGGGGTAGCGAACACCGGGGAGCTGTTTTTT
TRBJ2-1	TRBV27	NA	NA	CASTPGKGKSSYNEQFF	TGTGCCAGCACCCCAGGAAAGGGGAAAAGCTCCTACAATGAGCAGTTCTTC
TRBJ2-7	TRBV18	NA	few	CASSPEAQGTYEQYF	TGTGCCAGCTCACCAGAGGCGCAGGGAACCTACGAGCAGTACTTC
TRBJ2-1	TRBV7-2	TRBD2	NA	CASSLSGTNYNEQFF	TGTGCCAGCAGCTTATCCGGGACTAACTACAATGAGCAGTTCTTC
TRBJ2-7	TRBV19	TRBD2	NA	CASSMGGTEQYF	TGTGCCAGTAGTATGGGAGGGACCGAGCAGTACTTC
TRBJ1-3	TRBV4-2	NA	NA	CASSQDLGKGNTIYF	TGTGCCAGCAGCCAAGATCTTGGTAAGGGAAACACCATATATTTT
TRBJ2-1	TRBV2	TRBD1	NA	CASSEGDRGTTGQFF	TGTGCCAGCAGTGAAGGCGACAGGGGGACTACAGGGCAGTTCTTC
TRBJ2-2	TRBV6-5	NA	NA	CASSQQRDTGELFF	TGTGCCAGCAGCCAACAGAGGGACACCGGGGAGCTGTTTTTT
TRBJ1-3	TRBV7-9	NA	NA	CASSYNPGSSGNTIYF	TGTGCCAGCAGCTACAATCCAGGGAGCAGTGGAAACACCATATATTTT
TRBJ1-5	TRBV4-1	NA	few	CASSQDGGLLNQPQHF	TGCGCCAGCAGCCAAGATGGGGGGCTTTTGAATCAGCCCCAGCATTTT
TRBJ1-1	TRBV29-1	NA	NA	CSASTGGNTEAFF	TGCAGCGCCTCGACGGGGGGGAACACTGAAGCTTTCTTT
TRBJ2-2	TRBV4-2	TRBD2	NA	CASSQGSWLAETGELFF	TGTGCCAGCAGCCAAGGTTCATGGCTAGCGGAGACCGGGGAGCTGTTTTTT
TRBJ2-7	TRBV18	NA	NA	CASSALATYEQYF	TGTGCCAGCTCGGCACTTGCCACCTACGAGCAGTACTTC
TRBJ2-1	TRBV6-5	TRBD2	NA	CASSYLAGIYEQFF	TGTGCCAGCAGTTACCTAGCGGGGATCTATGAGCAGTTCTTC
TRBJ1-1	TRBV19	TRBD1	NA	CASSSPRARGTEAFF	TGTGCCAGTAGTTCCCCCCGGGCCAGGGGGACTGAAGCTTTCTTT
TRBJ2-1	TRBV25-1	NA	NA	CASEPRGKANEQFF	TGTGCCAGCGAGCCCCGCGGAAAGGCCAATGAGCAGTTCTTC
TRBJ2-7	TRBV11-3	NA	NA	CASSYYRGPREEQYF	TGTGCCAGCAGCTACTACAGGGGCCCCCGGGAGGAGCAGTACTTC
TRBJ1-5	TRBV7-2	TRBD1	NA	CASSLDRGDRQPQHF	TGTGCCAGCAGCTTAGACCGGGGGGACAGGCAGCCCCAGCATTTT
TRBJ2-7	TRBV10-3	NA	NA	CAISGERASYEQYF	TGTGCCATCAGTGGCGAGAGAGCAAGCTACGAGCAGTACTTC
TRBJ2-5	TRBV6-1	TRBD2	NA	CASSELAGQETQYF	TGTGCCAGCAGTGAACTAGCGGGCCAAGAGACCCAGTACTTC
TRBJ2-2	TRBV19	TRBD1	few	CASSIIPRRGLMNTGELFF	TGTGCCAGTAGTATAATCCCCCGCAGGGGGCTGATGAACACCGGGGAGCTGTTTTTT
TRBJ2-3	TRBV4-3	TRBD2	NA	CASSQLAAGDTQYF	TGCGCCAGCAGCCAACTAGCGGCCGGCGATACGCAGTATTTT
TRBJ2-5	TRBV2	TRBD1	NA	CASSLQGLEETQYF	TGTGCCAGCAGCCTACAGGGGTTAGAAGAGACCCAGTACTTC
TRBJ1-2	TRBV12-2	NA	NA	CASRLAKNRDQDYGYTF	TGTGCAAGTCGCTTAGCAAAAAACCGGGACCAGGACTATGGCTACACCTTC
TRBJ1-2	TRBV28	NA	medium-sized	CALGGGVNYGYTF	TGTGCCCTGGGGGGGGGCGTGAACTATGGCTACACCTTC
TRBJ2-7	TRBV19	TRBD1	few	CASSTRTGTPYEQYF	TGTGCCAGTAGTACCCGGACAGGCACCCCCTACGAGCAGTACTTC
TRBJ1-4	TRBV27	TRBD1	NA	CATQGAANEKLFF	TGTGCCACACAGGGGGCAGCTAATGAAAAACTGTTTTTT
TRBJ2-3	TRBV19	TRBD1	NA	CASRTQGAWGTDTQYF	TGTGCCAGTAGAACCCAGGGGGCGTGGGGCACAGATACGCAGTATTTT
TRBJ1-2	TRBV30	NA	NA	CAWSVGTFLSSYTF	TGTGCCTGGAGTGTGGGGACCTTCTTGAGTAGCTACACCTTC
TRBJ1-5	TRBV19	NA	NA	CASSIQGGNQPQHF	TGTGCCAGTAGTATACAGGGTGGCAATCAGCCCCAGCATTTT
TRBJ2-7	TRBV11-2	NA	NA	CASSTDSMYEQYF	TGTGCCAGCAGCACAGACTCGATGTACGAGCAGTACTTC
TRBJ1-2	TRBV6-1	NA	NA	CASRPLSPNYGYTF	TGTGCCAGCAGGCCCCTCTCTCCAAACTATGGCTACACCTTC
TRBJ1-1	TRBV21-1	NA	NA	CASSKDPDPKNTEAFF	TGTGCCAGCAGCAAAGATCCAGACCCTAAAAACACTGAAGCTTTCTTT
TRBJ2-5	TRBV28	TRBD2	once	CASSPLRAGDRTQYF	TGTGCCAGCAGTCCCCTCCGAGCGGGAGATAGGACCCAGTACTTC
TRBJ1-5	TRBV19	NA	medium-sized	CASSRPPFGISNQPQHF	TGTGCCAGTAGTAGACCTCCCTTTGGCATTAGCAATCAGCCCCAGCATTTT
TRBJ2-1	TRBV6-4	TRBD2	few	CASSWTSGSLGNEQFF	TGTGCCAGCAGCTGGACTAGCGGGAGCCTTGGGAATGAGCAGTTCTTC
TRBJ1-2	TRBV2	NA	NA	CASSAVQGYYGYTF	TGTGCCAGCAGTGCCGTACAGGGTTACTATGGCTACACCTTC
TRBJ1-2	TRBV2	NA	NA	CASSLEGLGYTF	TGTGCCAGCAGCTTAGAAGGGCTTGGCTACACCTTC